Below, 13 T cell receptor beta chains from the same sample are listed, as sequenced in a study of blood T cell repertoires in COVID-19. This table comes from immunoSEQ multiplex PCR, and its TCRdb copy is limited to in-frame clones, with some not included. The data show roughly 180,000 clones, approximately 81% seen once. Sequencing was carried out using PBMCs or T cells enriched from blood (not recorded which). The receptor source for this set is a woman in her forties with acute COVID-19.

The chain is built from TRBV7-3 and TRBJ1-1, with TRBD1 identical over 9 bases. The V gene's germline CDR1 is SGHTA and CDR2 FQGTGA. Trimming removed 0 bases from V and 2 bases from J; junction bases left unmatched: 13. This CDR3 is built from 19 residues. CDR3 coding DNA: TGTGCCAGCAGCTTAACCCGGACCGGGACAGGGTATGGAAACACTGAAGCTTTCTTT. This sequence encodes CASSLTRTGTGYGNTEAFF.

The rearrangement joins TRBV3-1 (or the pseudogene TRBV3-2) to TRBJ1-5; 9 bases agree with TRBD1. The germline CDR1 and CDR2 sequences are LGHDT and YNNKEL (reference sequence). The CDR3 has 15 residues. V lost 4 bases and J lost 9; bases outside the gene matches: 10. CDR3 residues: CASSLGTGWGPPQHF. The DNA for the CDR3 is TGTGCCAGCAGCCTTGGGACAGGGTGGGGGCCGCCCCAGCATTTT.

J is TRBJ1-2 and V is TRBV21-1; the table names TRBD1, a call not compared with the DNA. TRBV21-1 is recorded as a pseudogene. The CDR3 extends over 13 amino acids. In DNA, the CDR3 is TGTGCCAGCAGCCAATTACAGGGGGCAGGCTACACCTTC. Translation gives CASSQLQGAGYTF.

The chain uses TRBV5-1 and TRBJ2-3; TRBD2 matches at 13 bases. The ends lost 3 bases at V and 2 bases at J; junction bases unmatched: 6. Germline values: CDR1 SGHRS, CDR2 YFSETQ. The CDR3 spans 17 residues. The DNA of the CDR3 is TGCGCCAGCAGCTCACTAGCGGGAGGGACAAACACAGATACGCAGTATTTT. It encodes CASSSLAGGTNTDTQYF.

The V call is TRBV11-3, the J call TRBJ1-2; TRBD1 agrees at 7 bases. CDR3 length equals 15 residues. Germline V gives CDR1 SGHNT, CDR2 YENEEA. V lost 0 bases and J lost 7; bases outside the gene matches: 8. The CDR3 sequence is CASSLDGTVMFGYTF. The CDR3 DNA is TGTGCCAGCAGCTTAGACGGGACAGTTATGTTTGGCTACACCTTC.

The rearrangement uses TRBV9 and TRBJ2-1; TRBD2 agrees at 12 bases. CDR3 length: 17 amino acids. Germline V lookup: CDR1 SGDLS, CDR2 YYNGEE. J gave up 6 bases and V 0 bases, and 7 bases lay outside the gene matches. The CDR3 sequence is CASSVAPLAGGSNEQFF. The CDR3 region has the DNA TGTGCCAGCAGCGTAGCCCCCCTAGCGGGAGGGAGCAATGAGCAGTTCTTC.

A note on this clone: Other DNA sequences from this sample encode an identical CDR3 as well. The chain has TRBV11-3 and TRBJ2-1, with 8 bases matching TRBD1. Germline CDR1 and CDR2: SGHNT and YENEEA. This CDR3 contains 15 residues. The J segment lost 5 bases and the V segment lost 3 bases, leaving 6 bases of the junction unmatched. CDR3 amino acids: CASSFSGTGDNEQFF. In DNA form, the CDR3 reads TGTGCCAGCAGCTTTTCCGGGACAGGAGACAATGAGCAGTTCTTC.

The sample holds a few counts of this clone. The chain uses TRBV18 and TRBJ2-5; TRBD2 is a possible D gene (7 bases). Germline values: CDR1 KGHSH, CDR2 LQKENI. V lost 5 bases and J 4 bases, leaving 17 bases between the germline ends. The CDR3 covers 15 residues. The CDR3 region has the DNA TGTGCCAGCTCAATCCAGCGGGACATTGGAGAGACCCAGTACTTC. Amino acid sequence: CASSIQRDIGETQYF. The variable domain in full, with the rest retrieved from reference TRBV18 and TRBJ2-5, is NAGVMQNPRHLVRRRGQEARLRCSPMKGHSHVYWYRQLPEEGLKFMVYLQKENIIDESGMPKERFSAEFPKEGPSILRIQQVVRGDSAAYFCASSIQRDIGETQYFGPGTRLLVL.

The V call is TRBV3-1 (or the pseudogene TRBV3-2), the J call TRBJ2-2; 10 bases are a match to TRBD2. Germline V gives CDR1 LGHDT, CDR2 YNNKEL (reference sequence). Trimming removed 3 bases from V and 6 bases from J; junction bases left unmatched: 7. The CDR3 runs to 16 residues. In DNA, the CDR3 is TGTGCCAGCAGCCACAGCGGGAGGGATCCCCCCGGGGAGCTGTTTTTT. Its translation: CASSHSGRDPPGELFF.

J is TRBJ2-1 and V is TRBV11-2; D call uncertain. The CDR3 extends over 14 amino acids. Trimming took 1 base from V and 6 from J, leaving 10 bases between them. Germline V gene sequence: CDR1 SGHAT, CDR2 FQNNGV. The CDR3 spells CASSLVNFLNEQFF. CDR3 in DNA: TGTGCCAGCAGCTTAGTTAACTTCCTCAATGAGCAGTTCTTC.

This clone was seen a single time. The chain uses TRBV3-1 (or the pseudogene TRBV3-2) and TRBJ2-1; the D gene is possibly TRBD2 (6 bases). Trimming removed 4 bases at V and 6 bases at J, with 13 bases between. The CDR3 runs to 14 residues. CDR1 and CDR2 (germline): LGHDT, YNNKEL (reference sequence). Here the CDR3 reads CASSLLAGGNEQFF. In nucleotides, the CDR3 is TGTGCCAGCAGCCTACTTGCCGGGGGCAATGAGCAGTTCTTC.

The chain links TRBV7-9 to TRBJ1-2; D possibly corresponds to TRBD1 (6 bases). Between the trimmed V and J ends, which lost 5 bases and 4 bases, there was a span of 14 bases. This CDR3 spans 14 amino acids. Germline-derived CDR1 and CDR2 are SEHNR and FQNEAQ (reference sequence). The CDR3 DNA follows: TGTGCCAGCAGCCCTACAGGGTACGGCTATGGCTACACCTTC. Translation gives CASSPTGYGYGYTF.

This sequence joins TRBV13 and TRBJ2-1; 9 positions match TRBD2. This CDR3 has 16 residues. Germline V gene lookup returns CDR1 PRHDT and CDR2 FYEKMQ (reference sequence). V shed 0 bases, J shed 10 bases, and the junction held 10 bases outside the gene matches. CDR3 loop: CASSLGSGRTHTEQFF. As DNA, the CDR3 is TGTGCCAGCAGCTTAGGGAGCGGGAGGACCCACACCGAGCAGTTCTTC.